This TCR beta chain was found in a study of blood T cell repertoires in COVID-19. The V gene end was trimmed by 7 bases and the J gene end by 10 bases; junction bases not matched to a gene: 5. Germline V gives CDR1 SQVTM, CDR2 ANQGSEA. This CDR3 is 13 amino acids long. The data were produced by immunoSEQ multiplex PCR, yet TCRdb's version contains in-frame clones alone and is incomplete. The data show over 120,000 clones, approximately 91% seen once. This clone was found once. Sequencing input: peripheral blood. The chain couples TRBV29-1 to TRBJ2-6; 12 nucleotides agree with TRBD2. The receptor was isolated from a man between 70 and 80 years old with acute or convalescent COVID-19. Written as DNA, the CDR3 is TGCAGCGGAAGGACTAGCGGGACAAACGTCCTGACTTTC. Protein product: CSGRTSGTNVLTF. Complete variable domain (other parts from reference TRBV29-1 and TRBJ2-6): SAVISQKPSRDICQRGTSLTIQCQVDSQVTMMFWYRQQPGQSLTLIATANQGSEATYESGFVIDKFPISRPNLTFSTLTVSNMSPEDSSIYLCSGRTSGTNVLTFGAGSRLTVL.